The 20 T cell receptor beta chains listed next were all sequenced from one sample in a study of memory CD4+ T cells and cytomegalovirus serostatus. Single viable CD3+CD4+CD8-CD45RO+ cells were sorted as the memory CD4+ T cells. Libraries were prepared by immunoSEQ multiplex PCR; TCRdb keeps only in-frame clonotypes and omits some of them. This sample yields tens of thousands of clones, of which 79% are seen a single time; 1% to 1.3% belongs to the top ten. Sequenced sample: memory CD4+ T cells from blood. The receptors derive from an adult in good health and CMV-seronegative.

The V gene is TRBV7-2, the J gene TRBJ2-7; D is ambiguous. CDR3 length: 15 amino acids. Trimming cost V 1 base and J 3 bases, with 13 bases left between them. Per the germline V gene, CDR1 is SGHTA and CDR2 is FQGNSA. CDR3 bases: TGTGCCAGCAGCTTAGGGCCCGGGCCCCTCTACGAGCAGTACTTC. Translation gives CASSLGPGPLYEQYF.

V and J are TRBV6-1 and TRBJ2-1; a possible D gene is TRBD2 (6 bases). The CDR3 is made up of 18 amino acids. V shed 4 bases and J shed 0 bases, with 19 bases lying between them. Germline V CDR1 and CDR2: MNHNS, SASEGT. The CDR3, as DNA: TGTGCCAGCAGTGGCCACCGGGACTTCCTTAGCTCCTACAATGAGCAGTTCTTC. This sequence encodes CASSGHRDFLSSYNEQFF.

The chain employs TRBV19 and TRBJ1-1; D is unclear. CDR1 is LNHDA and CDR2 is SQIVND in the germline V gene (reference sequence). V shed 5 bases and J shed 1 base, with 5 bases lying between them. The CDR3 runs to 12 residues. CDR3 DNA: TGTGCCAGTAGTTCACAGAACACTGAAGCTTTCTTT. It is translated as CASSSQNTEAFF.

The rearrangement links TRBV5-6 to TRBJ2-2; D gene unclear. The CDR3 covers 14 residues. The ends were cut back, 4 bases at V and 1 base at J, with 8 bases in the middle. CDR1 is SGHDT, CDR2 YYEEEE, per germline. CDR3 amino acids: CASSDDKNTGELFF. CDR3 coding DNA: TGTGCCAGCAGCGACGACAAGAACACCGGGGAGCTGTTTTTT.

V usage is TRBV11-2 and J usage is TRBJ1-5; 7 nucleotides line up with TRBD1. Germline V CDR1 and CDR2: SGHAT, FQNNGV. The J segment lost 5 bases and the V segment lost 5 bases, leaving 12 bases of the junction unmatched. The CDR3 is 16 residues long. CDR3 sequence (DNA): TGTGCCAGCAGCCCAAGACAGGGATCCGTGGATCAGCCCCAGCATTTT. This gives the protein CASSPRQGSVDQPQHF.

The chain joins TRBV6-5 to TRBJ1-2; TRBD1 might be the D (5 bases). Germline CDR1 and CDR2: MNHEY and SVGAGI. The CDR3 covers 14 residues. Trimming cost V 0 bases and J 6 bases, with 11 bases left between them. This CDR3 reads CASSYSRREDGYTF. The CDR3 DNA reads as TGTGCCAGCAGTTACTCTCGCAGGGAGGATGGCTACACCTTC.

V usage is TRBV11-2 and J usage is TRBJ1-1; D not resolved. Germline assignment: CDR1 SGHAT and CDR2 FQNNGV. The CDR3 loop spans 11 amino acids. The V end lost 1 base, the J end lost 5 bases, and 2 bases lay between the germline ends. Here the CDR3 DNA reads TGTGCCAGCAGCTTAGGTACTGAAGCTTTCTTT. Encoded protein: CASSLGTEAFF.

V gene TRBV5-1 combines with J gene TRBJ1-2; D is perhaps TRBD1 (6 bases). Germline CDR1 and CDR2: SGHRS and YFSETQ. The CDR3 has 15 amino acids. The germline V and J ends were trimmed by 4 bases and 7 bases, with 20 bases remaining between them. The CDR3 DNA follows: TGCGCCAGCAGCCCGGACAGTGGAAGTAGGGGTGGCTACACCTTC. Its protein product is CASSPDSGSRGGYTF.

V usage is TRBV6-5 and J usage is TRBJ2-1, with a possible D match to TRBD2 (6 bases). This CDR3 region has 15 residues. The germline V and J ends were trimmed by 5 bases and 0 bases, with 11 bases remaining between them. Germline CDR1 reads MNHEY; CDR2 reads SVGAGI. CDR3 in amino acids: CASSRSGSSYNEQFF. The CDR3 DNA sequence: TGTGCCAGCAGTCGGTCCGGGAGCTCCTACAATGAGCAGTTCTTC.

The chain combines TRBV7-6 with TRBJ2-1; no clear D. CDR3 length: 12 residues. Germline values: CDR1 SGHVS, CDR2 FNYEAQ. V gave up 1 base and J gave up 8 bases, with 6 bases separating them. The chain's CDR3 is CASSLGGDEQFF. DNA for the CDR3: TGTGCCAGCAGCTTAGGAGGAGATGAGCAGTTCTTC. Looking up the rest from reference TRBV7-6 and TRBJ2-1 gives the full variable domain: GAGVSQSPRYKVTKRGQDVALRCDPISGHVSLYWYRQALGQGPEFLTYFNYEAQQDKSGLPNDRFSAERPEGSISTLTIQRTEQRDSAMYRCASSLGGDEQFFGPGTRLTVL.

The V call is TRBV5-1, the J call TRBJ2-6; D might be TRBD1 (6 bases). CDR1 and CDR2 from the germline V gene are SGHRS and YFSETQ. The V and J ends lost 5 bases and 2 bases respectively, with 23 bases between them. The CDR3 sequence is 19 residues long. DNA of the CDR3: TGCGCCAGCAGTCGGGTAGGGCAGGGGAGAGTAACTGGGGCCAACGTCCTGACTTTC. Translation: CASSRVGQGRVTGANVLTF.

V usage is TRBV2 and J usage is TRBJ1-2, with a weak D call TRBD1 (5 bases). Germline V gives CDR1 SNHLY, CDR2 FYNNEI. The CDR3 is made up of 15 amino acids. Trimming cost V 8 bases and J 4 bases, with 20 bases left between them. The CDR3 loop reads CASEAGTARIYGYTF. For the CDR3, the DNA is TGTGCCAGCGAAGCAGGGACGGCCAGGATCTATGGCTACACCTTC.

This sequence joins TRBV6-4 and TRBJ1-5; D call uncertain. This CDR3 contains 13 residues. Germline V gives CDR1 MRHNA, CDR2 SNTAGT. Trimming stripped 5 bases from V and 3 bases from J, with 8 bases between. The CDR3 sequence: CASSKEDNQPQHF. The DNA for the CDR3 is TGTGCCAGCAGTAAGGAGGACAATCAGCCCCAGCATTTT.

The genes are TRBV16 and TRBJ1-2, with D perhaps matching TRBD1 (5 bases). Trimming stripped 0 bases from V and 4 bases from J, with 9 bases between. There are 14 residues in the CDR3. Per the germline V gene, CDR1 is KGHSY and CDR2 is FQNENV. This chain's CDR3 is CASSQSGTGYGYTF. CDR3 DNA sequence: TGTGCCAGCAGCCAATCGGGGACGGGCTATGGCTACACCTTC.

The chain has TRBV11-2 and TRBJ2-3, with 10 bases matching TRBD1. Germline values: CDR1 SGHAT, CDR2 FQNNGV. Unmatched junction bases numbered 5, after V lost 5 bases and J lost 0 bases. The CDR3 loop spans 16 amino acids. The CDR3 coding sequence is TGTGCCAGCAGCGCCGGGACAGGGGCTAGCACAGATACGCAGTATTTT. As protein: CASSAGTGASTDTQYF.

This clone has only a few counts. The genes are TRBV29-1 and TRBJ1-1; D call uncertain. Trimming shortened V by 4 bases and J by 3 bases, and 15 bases separated the two germline ends. Per germline, CDR1 SQVTM and CDR2 ANQGSEA. CDR3 length: 14 amino acids. CDR3 region: CSVGGGIVDTEAFF. In nucleotides, the CDR3 is TGCAGCGTTGGAGGAGGTATAGTTGACACTGAAGCTTTCTTT.

The rearrangement uses TRBV18 and TRBJ2-7; TRBD2 matches at 8 bases. V lost 0 bases and J lost 4; bases outside the gene matches: 5. The length of the CDR3 is 15 residues. Germline V lookup: CDR1 KGHSH, CDR2 LQKENI. DNA for the CDR3: TGTGCCAGCTCACCACCGGGACTAGGTTTTTACGAGCAGTACTTC. Its protein is CASSPPGLGFYEQYF.

The rearrangement links TRBV2 to TRBJ2-1; D not resolved. The V and J ends lost 3 bases and 4 bases respectively, with 10 bases between them. The length of the CDR3 is 14 residues. The germline gives CDR1 SNHLY, CDR2 FYNNEI. The CDR3 reads CASSEGSWYNEQFF. The CDR3 nucleotides read TGTGCCAGCAGTGAGGGTTCTTGGTACAATGAGCAGTTCTTC.

The chain uses TRBV6-5 and TRBJ1-2; unclear D gene. Germline V gives CDR1 MNHEY, CDR2 SVGAGI. V lost 3 bases, J lost 0 bases, and 8 bases lay in between. The CDR3 runs to 14 residues. The CDR3 loop is CASSYGGTNYGYTF. The CDR3 region has the DNA TGTGCCAGCAGTTATGGAGGGACTAACTATGGCTACACCTTC.

CDR3 nucleotides: TGTGCCAGCAATGGGGAACAGGGCTCACCCCTCCACTTT. Its translation is CASNGEQGSPLHF. V usage is TRBV2 and J usage is TRBJ1-6; D possibly corresponds to TRBD1 (6 bases). Germline assignment: CDR1 SNHLY and CDR2 FYNNEI. V was cut by 7 bases and J by 10 bases, with 14 bases left in between. The CDR3 sequence is 13 residues long.